This T cell receptor (beta chain) is from a study of cytomegalovirus exposure and HLA in healthy donors. Whole-study context: Roughly 86 million unique TCRs from HLA-typed donors made up an early data release.

PCR amplification relied on 60 Vbeta primers (plus 13 Jbeta primers). The data were produced by immunoSEQ multiplex PCR, yet TCRdb's version contains in-frame clones alone and is incomplete. This sample carries 170,000 or so clones, 81% of them seen once, and the ten largest clones take about 2.2%. Trimming shortened V by 0 bases and J by 15 bases, and 19 bases separated the two germline ends. Germline CDR1 is SQVTM and CDR2 is ANQGSEA. The CDR3 runs to 13 residues. This clone was seen more than once but under ten times. The rearrangement joins TRBV29-1 to TRBJ2-3, with TRBD2 as a possible D gene (6 bases). The origin of this receptor is a woman aged 25-40 years in good health and CMV-seronegative. The sample was PBMCs. The CDR3 protein is CSVEDQEGNILYF. CDR3 bases: TGCAGCGTTGAAGATCAGGAGGGGAATATTCTATATTTT.